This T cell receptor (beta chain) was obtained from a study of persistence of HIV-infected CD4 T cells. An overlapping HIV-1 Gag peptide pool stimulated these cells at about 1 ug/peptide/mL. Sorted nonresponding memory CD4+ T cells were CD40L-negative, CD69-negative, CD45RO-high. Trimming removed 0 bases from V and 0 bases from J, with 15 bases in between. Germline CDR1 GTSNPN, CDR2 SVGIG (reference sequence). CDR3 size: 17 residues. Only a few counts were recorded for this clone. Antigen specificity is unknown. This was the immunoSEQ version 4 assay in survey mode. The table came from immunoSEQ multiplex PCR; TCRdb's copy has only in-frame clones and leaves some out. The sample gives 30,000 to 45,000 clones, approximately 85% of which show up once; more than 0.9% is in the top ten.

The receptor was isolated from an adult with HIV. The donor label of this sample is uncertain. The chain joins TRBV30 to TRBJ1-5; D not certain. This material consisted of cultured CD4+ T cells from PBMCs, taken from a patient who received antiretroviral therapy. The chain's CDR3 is CAWSVSAGKHSNQPQHF. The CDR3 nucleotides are TGTGCCTGGAGTGTATCGGCGGGTAAACATAGCAATCAGCCCCAGCATTTT.